This T cell receptor (beta chain) is from a study of T cells in Graves' hyperthyroidism and ophthalmopathy. This clonotype came up many times. RNA transcripts were the template for amplifying TCR beta CDR3 regions. Carried out on the TCR CDR3, a first-round RT-PCR used the HTBI primer set. Each CDR3 protein is one row after TCRdb ran MiXCR on the multiplex PCR reads. Altogether fewer than 250,000 distinct CDR3 sequences are present, approximately 25% being singletons, with the ten largest covering roughly 40%. Together with thyroid ultrasound, orbital computed tomography, serum thyroxine and TRAb, clinical symptoms were used for diagnoses. Trimming took off 1 base at V and 0 bases at J, with 10 bases between the two ends. Germline loops: CDR1 SGHRS, CDR2 YFSETQ. CDR3 length equals 15 residues.

The sequence was obtained from a woman between 40 and 50 years old with Graves' ophthalmopathy. The J gene is TRBJ1-1, the V gene TRBV5-1, with D possibly TRBD1 on 5 matching bases. Sequenced input: blood. The CDR3 sequence: CASSLSRQMNTEAFF. Here the CDR3 DNA reads TGCGCCAGCAGCTTGTCGAGACAGATGAACACTGAAGCTTTCTTT. Looking up the rest from reference TRBV5-1 and TRBJ1-1 gives the full variable domain: KAGVTQTPRYLIKTRGQQVTLSCSPISGHRSVSWYQQTPGQGLQFLFEYFSETQRNKGNFPGRFSGRQFSNSRSEMNVSTLELGDSALYLCASSLSRQMNTEAFFGQGTRLTVV.